Detailed here is one T cell receptor beta chain. These data originate in a study of blood T cell repertoires in COVID-19. Whole-study context: Nucleic acid was either cDNA or gDNA, and it came from T cells, B-cell-depleted T cells, or PBMCs.

In the original processing: Reference gene primer amplification gave nucleated cell count estimates. The repertoire was sequenced with immunoSEQ multiplex PCR; TCRdb's copy has only in-frame clones and lacks some. That table supplies the V and J calls and clone size; D and trimming were determined from the DNA. Here the sample spans more than 55,000 clones, approximately 80% being singletons. The CDR3 length is 11 residues. Trimming left V 7 bases short and J 8 bases short, with 11 bases between. Germline V gene data show CDR1 as ENHRY and CDR2 as SYGVKD. This sequence originates from a woman in her forties or fifties with active or convalescent COVID-19. The sequenced sample consisted of peripheral blood. The V call is TRBV10-3, the J call TRBJ1-2, with D unresolved. CDR3: CAIIYRGGYTF. In nucleotides, the CDR3 is TGTGCCATCATTTACCGGGGAGGCTACACCTTC.